This T cell receptor beta chain was retrieved from a study of blood T cell repertoires in COVID-19. At the level of the study: Donors in the United States, Italy and Spain gave samples during acute or convalescent COVID-19. T cells, B-cell-depleted T cells, or PBMCs supplied cDNA or gDNA.

Participants came from fewer than 25 US areas, aged about 18 to 100 years. Germline loops: CDR1 SGHTS, CDR2 YDEGEE. Trimming cost V 6 bases and J 3 bases, with 22 bases left between them. CDR3 size: 16 residues. Assay: immunoSEQ multiplex PCR; the TCRdb copy retains only in-frame clones and omits some. The data contain about 480,000 clones, 70% to 90% of them seen just once; the ten biggest clones take up around 1.9%. This chain joins TRBV5-8 and TRBJ2-7; possible D gene TRBD1, 5 bases. The sequencing input was PBMCs or T cells enriched from blood (not recorded which). The TCR comes from a woman between 40 and 50 years old who had recovered from COVID-19. CDR3 DNA sequence: TGTGCCAGCAACGATCCTCCCGGCAGGGTCCTCTACGAGCAGTACTTC. Its protein is CASNDPPGRVLYEQYF. The full variable domain, with the rest looked up from reference TRBV5-8 and TRBJ2-7, is EAGVTQSPTHLIKTRGQQATLRCSPISGHTSVYWYQQALGLGLQFLLWYDEGEERNRGNFPPRFSGRQFPNYSSELNVNALELEDSALYLCASNDPPGRVLYEQYFGPGTRLTVT.